The rows below give T cell receptor beta chains drawn from one sample of a study of T cells after posttransplantation cyclophosphamide. Profiled with immunoSEQ multiplex PCR; TCRdb holds only in-frame clones, not every one. Sampling found about 24,000 clones, none seen once. The sequencing sample was made of PBMCs. Source of these receptors: an older woman in good health, CMV-negative, and a related stem cell transplant donor. Both conserved end residues are part of each CDR3. The order of the fields is CDR3 protein, CDR3 DNA, J gene, D gene, V gene, clone size. A D gene is named only where the DNA matches it firmly. Clone sizes are given selectively: once, few, many, or a class where the clone is expanded.

CASSLVQRSYEQYF	TGTGCCAGCAGCTTAGTCCAGCGGTCCTACGAGCAGTACTTC	TRBJ2-7	.	TRBV7-8	many
CASSPIGQYNSPLHF	TGTGCCAGCAGTCCGATTGGACAGTATAATTCACCCCTCCACTTT	TRBJ1-6	.	TRBV28	few
CASSNQQGINEQFF	TGTGCCAGTAGTAACCAACAGGGCATCAATGAGCAGTTCTTC	TRBJ2-1	.	TRBV19	many
CASSSAGTRGQETQYF	TGCGCCAGCAGCTCGGCTGGGACTAGGGGGCAAGAGACCCAGTACTTC	TRBJ2-5	TRBD2	TRBV5-1	.
CASRMTGVLPSNTEAFF	TGTGCCAGCAGGATGACAGGGGTTCTCCCCTCGAACACTGAAGCTTTCTTT	TRBJ1-1	TRBD1	TRBV7-9	many
CASSVGGSDTQYF	TGTGCCAGCAGCGTGGGGGGTTCAGATACGCAGTATTTT	TRBJ2-3	.	TRBV9	many
CASRIEYSNQPQHF	TGTGCCAGCAGGATAGAGTATAGCAATCAGCCCCAGCATTTT	TRBJ1-5	.	TRBV28	many
CASSLVPTGASYEQYF	TGTGCCAGCAGCTTAGTCCCGACAGGGGCCTCCTACGAGCAGTACTTC	TRBJ2-7	TRBD1	TRBV7-2	many
CASSSTGSANLALHF	TGTGCCAGCAGTTCAACAGGGTCTGCCAATCTGGCCCTCCACTTT	TRBJ1-6	.	TRBV28	many
CASSYGRVSGYTF	TGTGCCAGCAGCTATGGCAGGGTTAGTGGCTACACCTTC	TRBJ1-2	.	TRBV7-9	many
CASSLYPPGQNQETQYF	TGCGCCAGCAGCCTCTACCCACCGGGACAGAACCAAGAGACCCAGTACTTC	TRBJ2-5	TRBD1	TRBV4-1	many
CASSYPGTSYNEQFF	TGTGCCAGCAGCTACCCCGGGACTTCCTACAATGAGCAGTTCTTC	TRBJ2-1	.	TRBV5-8	.
CASSAGLAGGYQETQYF	TGTGCCAGCAGCGCCGGACTAGCGGGGGGATACCAAGAGACCCAGTACTTC	TRBJ2-5	TRBD2	TRBV9	many
CAMGQGASYGYTF	TGTGCCATGGGACAGGGGGCTTCTTATGGCTACACCTTC	TRBJ1-2	TRBD1	TRBV10-3	many
CASSQDFSGGELFF	TGTGCCAGCAGCCAAGATTTTAGCGGCGGGGAGCTGTTTTTT	TRBJ2-2	.	TRBV4-2	many
CASSLGASGRILDEQFF	TGTGCCAGCAGTTTGGGGGCTAGCGGGAGGATCCTGGATGAGCAGTTCTTC	TRBJ2-1	TRBD2	TRBV28	few
CATSREFYNEQFF	TGTGCCACCAGCAGGGAGTTCTACAATGAGCAGTTCTTC	TRBJ2-1	.	TRBV15	many
CASSPGGSLGIQYF	TGTGCCAGCAGCCCCGGGGGGTCGTTAGGCATTCAGTACTTC	TRBJ2-4	TRBD2	TRBV27	many
CAISYWDSSETQYF	TGTGCCATCAGCTACTGGGACTCCTCGGAGACCCAGTACTTC	TRBJ2-5	.	TRBV10-3	many
CASIYSGSGANVLTF	TGTGCCAGCATTTACTCAGGGTCTGGGGCCAACGTCCTGACTTTC	TRBJ2-6	.	TRBV2	many
CASSSPQGNNSPLHF	TGTGCCAGCAGCTCCCCACAGGGGAATAATTCACCCCTCCACTTT	TRBJ1-6	TRBD1	TRBV5-4	many
CASSLGASGGALETQYF	TGTGCCAGCAGCTTAGGCGCGTCAGGGGGCGCGTTGGAGACCCAGTACTTC	TRBJ2-5	TRBD1	TRBV11-2	many
CASSLGGPGPKAGELFF	TGTGCCAGCAGTTTGGGAGGACCGGGACCAAAGGCCGGGGAGCTGTTTTTT	TRBJ2-2	.	TRBV28	many
CASREKRGSSYNEQFF	TGTGCCAGCAGGGAAAAGCGGGGGAGCTCCTACAATGAGCAGTTCTTC	TRBJ2-1	TRBD2	TRBV28	.
CASSTSSGGTNEQFF	TGTGCCAGCAGCACCTCTAGCGGGGGGACGAATGAGCAGTTCTTC	TRBJ2-1	TRBD2	TRBV5-5	many
CASSLGGRVQDTQYF	TGTGCCAGCAGTTTAGGAGGGAGGGTGCAAGATACGCAGTATTTT	TRBJ2-3	TRBD2	TRBV27	many
CASSSHSYEQYF	TGTGCCAGCAGCTCACACTCCTACGAGCAGTACTTC	TRBJ2-7	.	TRBV7-6	many
CASSFLAGGLDTQYF	TGTGCCAGCAGTTTCCTAGCGGGGGGACTAGATACGCAGTATTTT	TRBJ2-3	TRBD2	TRBV27	many
CASRDTASTDTQYF	TGTGCCAGCAGGGACACCGCTAGCACAGATACGCAGTATTTT	TRBJ2-3	.	TRBV4-2	many
CASSQDQPRGTNEKLFF	TGTGCCAGCAGCCAAGATCAGCCCCGCGGAACTAATGAAAAACTGTTTTTT	TRBJ1-4	.	TRBV14	many